Included here is one T cell receptor beta chain sequence, with context. The data were obtained in a study of control samples from healthy donors and cancer patients. The germline V and J ends were trimmed by 0 bases and 7 bases, with 5 bases remaining between them. Germline V CDR1 and CDR2: SGHNT, YENEEA. This CDR3 has 12 residues. The data were produced by immunoSEQ multiplex PCR, yet TCRdb's version contains in-frame clones alone and is incomplete. Of around 150,000 clones in the sample, nearly 96% were seen once. The TCR originated in a woman younger than 45 in good health. The specimen was blood. The V gene is TRBV11-3, the J gene TRBJ2-3; no clear D. The CDR3 spells CASSLDAYTQYF. For the CDR3, the DNA is TGTGCCAGCAGCTTAGATGCGTATACGCAGTATTTT.